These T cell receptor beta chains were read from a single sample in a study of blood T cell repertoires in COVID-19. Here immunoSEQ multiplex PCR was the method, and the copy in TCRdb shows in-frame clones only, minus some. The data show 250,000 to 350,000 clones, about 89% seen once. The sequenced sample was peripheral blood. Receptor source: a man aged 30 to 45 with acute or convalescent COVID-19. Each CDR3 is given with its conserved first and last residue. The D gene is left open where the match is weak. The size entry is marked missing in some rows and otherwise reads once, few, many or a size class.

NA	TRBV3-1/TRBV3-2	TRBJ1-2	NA	TGTGCCAGCAGCCAAGATGGCACGCGGAATGGCTACACCTTC	CASSQDGTRNGYTF
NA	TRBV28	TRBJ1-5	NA	TGTGCCAGCAGTTTATATTCAGACAGAAATCAGCCCCAGCATTTT	CASSLYSDRNQPQHF
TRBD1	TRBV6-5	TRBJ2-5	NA	TGTGCCAGCAGTTACCCTGGACAGGGGAATTTGGAGACCCAGTACTTC	CASSYPGQGNLETQYF
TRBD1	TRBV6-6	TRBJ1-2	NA	TGTGCCAGCAGTGCTAGACAGGGATTCGATGGCTACACCTTC	CASSARQGFDGYTF
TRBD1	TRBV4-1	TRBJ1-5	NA	TGCGCCAGCAGCCACCAAGGACAGGGAAATCAGCCCCAGCATTTT	CASSHQGQGNQPQHF
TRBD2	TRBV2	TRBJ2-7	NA	TGTGCCAGCTTCTATACGTCCGGGGGGTCCTACGAGCAGTACTTC	CASFYTSGGSYEQYF
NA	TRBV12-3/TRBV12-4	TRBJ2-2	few	TGTGCCAGCAGCAAGGGCGGGACCGGGGAGCTGTTTTTT	CASSKGGTGELFF
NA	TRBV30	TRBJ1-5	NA	TGTGCCTGGAGGGCAGCAGGGGCGGCTCAGCCCCAGCATTTT	CAWRAAGAAQPQHF
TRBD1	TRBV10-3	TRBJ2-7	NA	TGTGCCATCAGTGGGGACAGGGGGCGAGGGTACGAGCAGTACTTC	CAISGDRGRGYEQYF
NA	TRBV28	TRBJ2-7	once	TGTGCCAGCACCTTAGGAGGGCCCCAGCAGTACTTC	CASTLGGPQQYF
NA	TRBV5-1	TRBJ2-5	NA	TGCGCCAGCAGCTTAAGTCCACAGGAGACCCAGTACTTC	CASSLSPQETQYF
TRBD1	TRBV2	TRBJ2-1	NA	TGTGCCGGCGACAGGGGTAGAGATGAGCAGTTCTTC	CAGDRGRDEQFF
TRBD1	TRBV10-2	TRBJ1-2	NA	TGCGCCAGCAGCCTCAGGGGGCTTATCGATGGCTACACCTTC	CASSLRGLIDGYTF
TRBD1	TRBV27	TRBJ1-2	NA	TGTGCCAGCAGTTCCCGGGACAGATTTAACTATGGCTACACCTTC	CASSSRDRFNYGYTF
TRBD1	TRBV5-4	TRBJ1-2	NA	TGTGCCAGCAGGCCGGGACAGGGAGGTGGCTACACCTTC	CASRPGQGGGYTF
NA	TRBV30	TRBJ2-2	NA	TGTGCCTGGAGTGTAAGGCGGTTGAACACCGGGGAGCTGTTTTTT	CAWSVRRLNTGELFF
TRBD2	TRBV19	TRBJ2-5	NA	TGTGCCAGTAGTTCCCCCCTAGCGGGGGTCGGGGAGACCCAGTACTTC	CASSSPLAGVGETQYF
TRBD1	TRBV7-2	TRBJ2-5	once	TGTGCCAGCAGCTTAAGAGTCGGACAGGGCATAGAGACCCAGTACTTC	CASSLRVGQGIETQYF
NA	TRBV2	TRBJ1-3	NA	TGTGCCAGCACGAGGGATCCTGGAAACACCATATATTTT	CASTRDPGNTIYF
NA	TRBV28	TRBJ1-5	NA	TGTGCCAGCCTCGGGACTTTACTTGTGTCTAGCAATCAGCCCCAGCATTTT	CASLGTLLVSSNQPQHF
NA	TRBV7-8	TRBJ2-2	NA	TGTGCCAGCAGCTTAGCTCGAGTACCCGGGGAGCTGTTTTTT	CASSLARVPGELFF
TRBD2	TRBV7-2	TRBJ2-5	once	TGTGCCAGCAGCTTAGGTTCAGCAACGGGAGGGCCGGAGTACTTC	CASSLGSATGGPEYF